The clone carrying this T cell receptor beta chain was observed many times. Its specificity is unknown. Stability of Graves' hyperthyroidism was defined as absent ophthalmopathy progression within 18 months. Orbital computed tomography and thyroid ultrasound, together with serum TRAb and thyroxine and clinical symptoms, were used for diagnoses. Trimming stripped 8 bases from V and 1 base from J, with 6 bases between. This CDR3 region has 11 residues. CDR1 MNHNS and CDR2 SASEGT come from the germline V gene. This record comes from a study of T cells in Graves' hyperthyroidism and ophthalmopathy. Study-level results: The authors' 13 V-J model separated ophthalmopathy from stable hyperthyroidism.

RNA transcripts served as the template for amplifying TCR beta CDR3 regions. During a first-round RT-PCR of the TCR CDR3, the HTBI primer set was used. One entry per CDR3 protein, called by TCRdb with MiXCR from the multiplex PCR reads. In the table there are some 500,000 distinct CDR3 sequences, under 15% of which are singletons. This clonotype was obtained from a woman in her late teens or twenties with Graves' hyperthyroidism. The material sequenced was blood. The chain has TRBV6-1 and TRBJ2-7; D call uncertain. The CDR3 DNA is TGTGCCAGCGCCGAATCCTACGAGCAGTACTTC. Translated: CASAESYEQYF.